These 2 T cell receptor beta chains came from one sample sequenced in a study of T cell repertoires in cytomegalovirus infection. Each CDR3 protein gets one entry after TCRdb re-called the reads with MiXCR. Among a few hundred thousand distinct CDR3 sequences listed, roughly 42% were seen once. These receptors lack a known antigen. Specimen: cultured PBMCs, collected from culture after CMV antigen stimulation. Every receptor here comes from a human donor in good health (CMV status not recorded). Some clones in this sample may be carry-over from other donors' samples.

This clonotype was seen only once. V is TRBV7-9 and J is TRBJ2-7, with 9 nucleotides matching TRBD1. Germline CDR1 SEHNR, CDR2 FQNEAQ (reference sequence). V gave up 6 bases and J gave up 4 bases; unmatched junction bases: 10. This CDR3 comprises 15 residues. CDR3 residues: CASRPLRDRVYEQYF. CDR3 sequence (DNA): TGTGCCAGCAGGCCCCTCCGGGACAGGGTTTACGAGCAGTACTTC.

This chain connects TRBV6-6 to TRBJ1-1; D remains unclear. The CDR3 sequence is 12 residues long. Trimming cost V 8 bases and J 4 bases, with 11 bases left between them. Germline CDR1 and CDR2: MNHNY and SVGAGI (reference sequence). CDR3 protein: CASSREGTEAFF. The CDR3 bases are TGTGCCAGCTCTAGGGAGGGCACTGAAGCTTTCTTT.